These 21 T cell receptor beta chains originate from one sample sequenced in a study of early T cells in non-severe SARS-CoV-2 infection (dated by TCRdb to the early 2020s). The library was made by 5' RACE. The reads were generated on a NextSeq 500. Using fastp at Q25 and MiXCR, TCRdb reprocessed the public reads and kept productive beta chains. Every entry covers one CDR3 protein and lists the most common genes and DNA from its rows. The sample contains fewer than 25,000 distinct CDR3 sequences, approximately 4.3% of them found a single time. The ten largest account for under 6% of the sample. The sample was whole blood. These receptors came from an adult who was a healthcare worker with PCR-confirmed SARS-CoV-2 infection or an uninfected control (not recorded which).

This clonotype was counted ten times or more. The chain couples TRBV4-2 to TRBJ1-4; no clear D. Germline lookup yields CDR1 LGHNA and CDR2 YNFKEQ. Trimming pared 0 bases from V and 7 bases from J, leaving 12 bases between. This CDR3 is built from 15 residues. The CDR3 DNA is TGTGCCAGCAGCCAAGACTGGGCAGCTTCTGAAAAACTGTTTTTT. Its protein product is CASSQDWAASEKLFF.

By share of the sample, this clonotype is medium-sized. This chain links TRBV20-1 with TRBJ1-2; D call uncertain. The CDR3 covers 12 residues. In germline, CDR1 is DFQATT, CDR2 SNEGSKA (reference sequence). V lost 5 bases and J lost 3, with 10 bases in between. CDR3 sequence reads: CSASPSDYGYTF. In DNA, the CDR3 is TGCAGTGCTTCCCCCTCCGACTATGGCTACACCTTC.

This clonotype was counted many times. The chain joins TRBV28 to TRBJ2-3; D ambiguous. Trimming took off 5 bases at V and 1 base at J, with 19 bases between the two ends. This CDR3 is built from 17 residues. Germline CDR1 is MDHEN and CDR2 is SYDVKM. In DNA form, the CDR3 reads TGTGCCAGCAGTGCTCCTCTTTACAGCCGACGCACAGATACGCAGTATTTT. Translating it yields CASSAPLYSRRTDTQYF.

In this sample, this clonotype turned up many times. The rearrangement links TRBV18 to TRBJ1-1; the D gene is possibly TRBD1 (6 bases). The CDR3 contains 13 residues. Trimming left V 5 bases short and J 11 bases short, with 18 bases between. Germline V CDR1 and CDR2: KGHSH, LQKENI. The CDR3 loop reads CASSGTSGAAAFF. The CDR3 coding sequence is TGTGCCAGCTCAGGGACCTCGGGGGCTGCGGCTTTCTTT.

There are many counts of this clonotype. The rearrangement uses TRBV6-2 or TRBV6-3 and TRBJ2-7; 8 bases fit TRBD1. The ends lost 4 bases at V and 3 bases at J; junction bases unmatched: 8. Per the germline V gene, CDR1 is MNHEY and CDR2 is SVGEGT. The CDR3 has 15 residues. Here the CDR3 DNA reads TGTGCCAGCAGTTCGGGTGCAGGGGGCGGCTACGAGCAGTACTTC. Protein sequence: CASSSGAGGGYEQYF.

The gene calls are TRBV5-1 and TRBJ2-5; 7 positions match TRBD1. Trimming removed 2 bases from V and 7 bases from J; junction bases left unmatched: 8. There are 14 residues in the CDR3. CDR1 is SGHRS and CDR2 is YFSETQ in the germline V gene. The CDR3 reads CASSFTGALGTQYF. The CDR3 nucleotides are TGCGCCAGCAGCTTTACAGGGGCGCTGGGGACCCAGTACTTC.

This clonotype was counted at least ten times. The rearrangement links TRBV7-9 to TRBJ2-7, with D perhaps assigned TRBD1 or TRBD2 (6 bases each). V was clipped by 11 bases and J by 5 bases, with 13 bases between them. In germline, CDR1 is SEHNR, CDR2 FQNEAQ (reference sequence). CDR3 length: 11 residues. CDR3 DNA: TGTGCCGGAGGGGGGCCCAACGAGCAGTACTTC. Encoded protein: CAGGGPNEQYF.

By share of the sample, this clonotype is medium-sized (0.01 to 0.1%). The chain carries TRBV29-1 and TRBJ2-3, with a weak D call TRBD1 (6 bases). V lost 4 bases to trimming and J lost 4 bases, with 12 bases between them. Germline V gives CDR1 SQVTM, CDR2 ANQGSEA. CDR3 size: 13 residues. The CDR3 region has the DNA TGCAGCGTTGTGAGGCAGGGGTCAGATACGCAGTATTTT. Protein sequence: CSVVRQGSDTQYF.

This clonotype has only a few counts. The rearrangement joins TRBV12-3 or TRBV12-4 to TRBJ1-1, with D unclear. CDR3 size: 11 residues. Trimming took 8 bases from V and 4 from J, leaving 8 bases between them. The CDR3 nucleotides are TGTGCCAGCGAGGGCGGCACTGAAGCTTTCTTT. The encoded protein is CASEGGTEAFF.

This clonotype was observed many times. The CDR3 coding sequence is TGCGCCAGCAGCTTGGAGGGAACTGAAGCTTTCTTT. As protein: CASSLEGTEAFF. This chain uses TRBV5-1 with TRBJ1-1; D is uncertain. V was pared by 0 bases and J by 5 bases, with 5 bases between. This CDR3 comprises 12 residues. Germline V gives CDR1 SGHRS, CDR2 YFSETQ.

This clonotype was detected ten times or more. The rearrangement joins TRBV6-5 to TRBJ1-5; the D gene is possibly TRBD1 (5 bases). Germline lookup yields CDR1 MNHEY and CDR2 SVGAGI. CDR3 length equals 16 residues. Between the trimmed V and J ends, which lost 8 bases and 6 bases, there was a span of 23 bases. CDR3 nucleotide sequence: TGTGCCAGCGCCACGTCGGCAAGCAGGGCTGGTCAGCCCCAGCATTTT. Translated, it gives CASATSASRAGQPQHF.

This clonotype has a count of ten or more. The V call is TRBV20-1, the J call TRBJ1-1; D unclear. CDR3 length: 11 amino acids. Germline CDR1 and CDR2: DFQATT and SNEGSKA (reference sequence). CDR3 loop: CSLYRDNEAFF. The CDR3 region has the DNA TGCAGCCTATACCGAGACAATGAAGCTTTCTTT.

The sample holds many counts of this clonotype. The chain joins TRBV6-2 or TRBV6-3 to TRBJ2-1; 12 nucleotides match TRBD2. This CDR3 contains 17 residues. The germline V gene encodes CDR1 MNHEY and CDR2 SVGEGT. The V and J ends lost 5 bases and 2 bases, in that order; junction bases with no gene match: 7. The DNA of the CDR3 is TGTGCCAGCAGTCCACGACGGACTAGCGGGGCCTACAATGAGCAGTTCTTC. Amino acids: CASSPRRTSGAYNEQFF.

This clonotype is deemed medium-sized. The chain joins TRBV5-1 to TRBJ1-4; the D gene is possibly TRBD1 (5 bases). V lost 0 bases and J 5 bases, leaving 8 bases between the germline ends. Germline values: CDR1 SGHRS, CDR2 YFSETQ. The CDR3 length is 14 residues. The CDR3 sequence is CASSLGGGNEKLFF. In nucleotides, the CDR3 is TGCGCCAGCAGCTTGGGCGGGGGGAATGAAAAACTGTTTTTT.

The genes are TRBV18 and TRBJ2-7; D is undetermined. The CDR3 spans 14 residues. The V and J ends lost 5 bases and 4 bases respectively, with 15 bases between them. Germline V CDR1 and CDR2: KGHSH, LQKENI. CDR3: CASSIQARGYEQYF. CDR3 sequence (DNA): TGTGCCAGCTCAATCCAGGCCCGTGGTTACGAGCAGTACTTC.

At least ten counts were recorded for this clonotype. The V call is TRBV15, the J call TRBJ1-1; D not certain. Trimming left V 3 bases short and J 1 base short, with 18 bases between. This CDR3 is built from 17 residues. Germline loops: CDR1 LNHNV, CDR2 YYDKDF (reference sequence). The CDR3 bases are TGTGCCACCAGCAGCTTCGCGGTCAATCGACGGAACACTGAAGCTTTCTTT. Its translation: CATSSFAVNRRNTEAFF.

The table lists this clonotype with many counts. The DNA of the CDR3 is TGTGCCAGCAGTTTTTTCAGCCAGGGAAACTATGGCTACACCTTC. The encoded protein is CASSFFSQGNYGYTF. The chain joins TRBV12-3 or TRBV12-4 to TRBJ1-2; D is perhaps TRBD1 (5 bases). There are 15 residues in the CDR3. Trimming removed 3 bases from V and 2 bases from J, with 13 bases in between.

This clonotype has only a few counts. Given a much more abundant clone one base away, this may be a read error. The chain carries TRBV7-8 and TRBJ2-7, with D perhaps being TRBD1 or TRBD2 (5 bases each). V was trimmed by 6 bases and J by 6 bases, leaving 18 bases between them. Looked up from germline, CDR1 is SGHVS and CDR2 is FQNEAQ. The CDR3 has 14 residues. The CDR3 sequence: CASSFSGRTIEQYF. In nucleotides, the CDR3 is TGTGCCAGCAGTTTTTCGGGACGGACGATCGAGCAGTACTTC.

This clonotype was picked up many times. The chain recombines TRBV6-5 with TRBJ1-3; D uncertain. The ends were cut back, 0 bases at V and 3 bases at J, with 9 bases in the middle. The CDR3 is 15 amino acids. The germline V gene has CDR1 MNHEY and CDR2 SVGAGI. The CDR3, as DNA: TGTGCCAGCAGTTACTCGATCGCAGGTGGAAACACCATATATTTT. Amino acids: CASSYSIAGGNTIYF.

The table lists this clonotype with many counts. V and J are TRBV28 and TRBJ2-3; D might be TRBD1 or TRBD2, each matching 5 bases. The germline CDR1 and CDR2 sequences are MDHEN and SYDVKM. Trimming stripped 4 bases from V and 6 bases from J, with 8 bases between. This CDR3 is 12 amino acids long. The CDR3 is CASSWGWDTQYF. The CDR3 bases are TGTGCCAGCAGTTGGGGGTGGGATACGCAGTATTTT. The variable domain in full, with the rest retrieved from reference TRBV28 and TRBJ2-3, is DVKVTQSSRYLVKRTGEKVFLECVQDMDHENMFWYRQDPGLGLRLIYFSYDVKMKEKGDIPEGYSVSREKKERFSLILESASTNQTSMYLCASSWGWDTQYFGPGTRLTVL.

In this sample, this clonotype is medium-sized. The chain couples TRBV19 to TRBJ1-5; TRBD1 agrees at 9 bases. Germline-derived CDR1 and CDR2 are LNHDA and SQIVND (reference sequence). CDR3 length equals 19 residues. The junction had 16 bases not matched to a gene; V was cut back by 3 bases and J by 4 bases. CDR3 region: CASSISGTGMSVANQPQHF. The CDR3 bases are TGTGCCAGTAGTATCTCCGGGACAGGGATGTCAGTTGCGAATCAGCCCCAGCATTTT.